This T cell receptor (beta chain) originates from a study of blood T cells in healthy people across ages. For the study at large: Template switching recovered approximately one barcoded beta molecule for every two T cells.

Broader study findings: Observed TCR beta diversity per million T cells went down as age went up. This fall followed a roughly linear course with age.

This clonotype appeared a single time. Antigen unknown. Donors gave around 9.8 milliliters of peripheral blood apiece. Combining a sample-barcoded 5' primer with a J-beta primer mix, a second PCR ran for about 7 to 11 cycles. Via MiXCR, TCRdb re-called the 5' RACE reads, giving one row per CDR3 protein. The sample shows about 780,000 distinct CDR3 sequences, around 62% of them seen only once. The V and J ends lost 8 bases and 0 bases respectively, with 21 bases between them. CDR1 SGHRS and CDR2 YFSETQ come from the germline V gene. The CDR3 covers 16 residues. The V and J genes are TRBV5-1 and TRBJ2-7; tentatively, D is TRBD1 or TRBD2 (5 bases each). The clonotype was recovered from a man aged 30 to 45 in good health. The material sequenced was blood. This CDR3 reads CASSPNPGTSSYEQYF. The DNA of the CDR3 is TGCGCCAGTAGCCCGAACCCGGGGACCAGCTCCTACGAGCAGTACTTC.